This is a list of T cell receptor beta chains from one sample in a study of shared clonotypes between healthy human individuals. Repertoires were generated with immunoSEQ multiplex PCR, while TCRdb's copy carries only in-frame clones and drops some. This repertoire shows about 2 million clones, roughly 95% found once; its top ten account for roughly 1%. The sequenced sample consisted of naive CD8+ T cells sorted from blood. The receptor source for this set is a man in his late teens or twenties in good health. Both conserved end residues are part of each CDR3. A D gene is named only where the DNA matches it firmly. Clone size, where shown, is once, few, many, or a class for clones that have expanded.

D gene: .; J gene: TRBJ2-1; V gene: TRBV7-3; clone size: .; CDR3 protein: CASSQTGLGIDEQFF; CDR3 DNA: TGTGCCAGCAGCCAGACGGGACTGGGTATTGATGAGCAGTTCTTC
D gene: TRBD1; J gene: TRBJ1-5; V gene: TRBV28; clone size: .; CDR3 protein: CASSLEQGGQPQHF; CDR3 DNA: TGTGCCAGCAGTTTGGAACAGGGGGGTCAGCCCCAGCATTTT
D gene: TRBD2; J gene: TRBJ2-3; V gene: TRBV5-1; clone size: .; CDR3 protein: CASSQTSGSGEDTQYF; CDR3 DNA: TGCGCCAGCAGCCAGACTAGCGGGAGCGGGGAAGATACGCAGTATTTT
D gene: .; J gene: TRBJ1-1; V gene: TRBV4-2; clone size: .; CDR3 protein: CASSLLRDGTEAFF; CDR3 DNA: TGTGCCAGCAGCCTGTTGCGGGATGGAACTGAAGCTTTCTTT
D gene: .; J gene: TRBJ2-7; V gene: TRBV19; clone size: .; CDR3 protein: CASSPGGIYEQYF; CDR3 DNA: TGTGCCAGTAGTCCGGGTGGAATCTACGAGCAGTACTTC
D gene: .; J gene: TRBJ1-5; V gene: TRBV19; clone size: .; CDR3 protein: CASRGQGAQPQHF; CDR3 DNA: TGTGCCAGTAGGGGGCAGGGTGCTCAGCCCCAGCATTTT
D gene: .; J gene: TRBJ1-1; V gene: TRBV6-6; clone size: few; CDR3 protein: CASSYVLGNTEAFF; CDR3 DNA: TGTGCCAGCAGTTACGTTCTGGGGAACACTGAAGCTTTCTTT
D gene: .; J gene: TRBJ2-5; V gene: TRBV9; clone size: .; CDR3 protein: CASTDFQETQYF; CDR3 DNA: TGTGCCAGCACCGACTTTCAAGAGACCCAGTACTTC
D gene: TRBD2; J gene: TRBJ2-3; V gene: TRBV5-1; clone size: .; CDR3 protein: CASSLVPSGGGTDTQYF; CDR3 DNA: TGCGCCAGCAGCTTGGTACCCAGCGGGGGGGGCACAGATACGCAGTATTTT
D gene: TRBD1; J gene: TRBJ2-7; V gene: TRBV30; clone size: .; CDR3 protein: CAWSVQGNYEQYF; CDR3 DNA: TGTGCCTGGAGTGTACAGGGGAATTACGAGCAGTACTTC
D gene: .; J gene: TRBJ2-7; V gene: TRBV6-5; clone size: .; CDR3 protein: CASSYNGLAGEQYF; CDR3 DNA: TGTGCCAGCAGTTACAACGGACTTGCCGGGGAGCAGTACTTC
D gene: TRBD2; J gene: TRBJ2-7; V gene: TRBV11-3; clone size: .; CDR3 protein: CASSFGGDAYEQYF; CDR3 DNA: TGTGCCAGCAGCTTTGGGGGGGACGCCTACGAGCAGTACTTC
D gene: TRBD2; J gene: TRBJ2-3; V gene: TRBV4-1; clone size: .; CDR3 protein: CASSPRLAGTDTQYF; CDR3 DNA: TGCGCCAGCAGCCCGCGACTAGCGGGGACAGATACGCAGTATTTT
D gene: TRBD2; J gene: TRBJ2-1; V gene: TRBV9; clone size: once; CDR3 protein: CASSVPPALLAGELNEQFF; CDR3 DNA: TGTGCCAGCAGCGTCCCCCCAGCCCTCCTAGCGGGGGAGTTGAATGAGCAGTTCTTC
D gene: .; J gene: TRBJ2-7; V gene: TRBV27; clone size: .; CDR3 protein: CASSLDGRASYEQYF; CDR3 DNA: TGTGCCAGCAGTTTAGATGGCAGGGCATCCTACGAGCAGTACTTC
D gene: .; J gene: TRBJ2-3; V gene: TRBV10-1; clone size: .; CDR3 protein: CASSGHLTDTQYF; CDR3 DNA: TGCGCCAGCAGCGGCCATCTCACAGATACGCAGTATTTT
D gene: TRBD2; J gene: TRBJ2-1; V gene: TRBV6-5; clone size: once; CDR3 protein: CASRLAGLINEQFF; CDR3 DNA: TGTGCCAGCAGACTAGCGGGATTGATCAATGAGCAGTTCTTC
D gene: .; J gene: TRBJ2-7; V gene: TRBV29-1; clone size: .; CDR3 protein: CSARDPGEGEQYF; CDR3 DNA: TGCAGCGCCAGGGACCCAGGGGAGGGCGAGCAGTACTTC
D gene: .; J gene: TRBJ1-5; V gene: TRBV10-3; clone size: .; CDR3 protein: CAISVPGSARDNQPQHF; CDR3 DNA: TGTGCCATCAGTGTTCCAGGGAGTGCGAGAGACAATCAGCCCCAGCATTTT
D gene: .; J gene: TRBJ2-7; V gene: TRBV29-1; clone size: .; CDR3 protein: CSVEGQGYEQYF; CDR3 DNA: TGCAGCGTTGAGGGCCAGGGCTACGAGCAGTACTTC
D gene: .; J gene: TRBJ1-4; V gene: TRBV4-1; clone size: few; CDR3 protein: CASSQVGNEKLFF; CDR3 DNA: TGCGCCAGCAGCCAAGTCGGTAATGAAAAACTGTTTTTT
D gene: .; J gene: TRBJ1-2; V gene: TRBV7-9; clone size: .; CDR3 protein: CASSVTGQINYGYTF; CDR3 DNA: TGTGCCAGCAGCGTAACCGGACAGATCAACTATGGCTACACCTTC
D gene: .; J gene: TRBJ1-1; V gene: TRBV13; clone size: .; CDR3 protein: CASSFSDGRGAFF; CDR3 DNA: TGTGCCAGCAGCTTCTCGGACGGAAGGGGAGCTTTCTTT
D gene: .; J gene: TRBJ1-1; V gene: TRBV4-2; clone size: .; CDR3 protein: CASSQGNGFITGNTEAFF; CDR3 DNA: TGTGCCAGCAGCCAAGGTAACGGTTTCATCACGGGGAACACTGAAGCTTTCTTT
D gene: TRBD1; J gene: TRBJ2-1; V gene: TRBV10-2; clone size: once; CDR3 protein: CASSPYRGDYNEQFF; CDR3 DNA: TGCGCCAGCAGCCCGTACAGGGGGGACTACAATGAGCAGTTCTTC
D gene: TRBD1; J gene: TRBJ2-6; V gene: TRBV28; clone size: once; CDR3 protein: CASGSGQGVGSGANVLTF; CDR3 DNA: TGTGCCAGCGGGTCGGGACAGGGGGTAGGATCTGGGGCCAACGTCCTGACTTTC
D gene: .; J gene: TRBJ1-5; V gene: TRBV7-9; clone size: .; CDR3 protein: CASSEPPPGPQHF; CDR3 DNA: TGTGCCAGCAGCGAACCCCCCCCGGGGCCCCAGCATTTT
D gene: TRBD1; J gene: TRBJ2-7; V gene: TRBV28; clone size: .; CDR3 protein: CASSPGTGTEQYF; CDR3 DNA: TGTGCCAGCAGTCCCGGGACAGGGACCGAGCAGTACTTC
D gene: TRBD1; J gene: TRBJ1-2; V gene: TRBV2; clone size: .; CDR3 protein: CASKSGTEPGYTF; CDR3 DNA: TGTGCCAGCAAGTCCGGGACAGAGCCCGGCTACACCTTC
D gene: TRBD2; J gene: TRBJ2-7; V gene: TRBV7-9; clone size: .; CDR3 protein: CASSLTSGGQSSYEQYF; CDR3 DNA: TGTGCCAGCAGCCTGACTAGCGGGGGCCAAAGCTCCTACGAGCAGTACTTC
D gene: TRBD2; J gene: TRBJ2-7; V gene: TRBV19; clone size: .; CDR3 protein: CASSIDREGTHEQYF; CDR3 DNA: TGTGCCAGTAGTATAGATCGGGAGGGCACCCACGAGCAGTACTTC
D gene: TRBD2; J gene: TRBJ2-7; V gene: TRBV4-2; clone size: .; CDR3 protein: CASSQDPRLAGGLDEQYF; CDR3 DNA: TGTGCCAGCAGCCAAGATCCCAGACTAGCGGGGGGGCTGGACGAGCAGTACTTC
D gene: TRBD1; J gene: TRBJ2-7; V gene: TRBV27; clone size: .; CDR3 protein: CASKLMSSGGHREQYF; CDR3 DNA: TGTGCCAGCAAGCTTATGAGTTCAGGGGGCCATCGGGAGCAGTACTTC
D gene: .; J gene: TRBJ2-3; V gene: TRBV4-3; clone size: .; CDR3 protein: CASSQDPVQATDTQYF; CDR3 DNA: TGCGCCAGCAGCCAAGATCCGGTACAGGCTACAGATACGCAGTATTTT
D gene: .; J gene: TRBJ2-5; V gene: TRBV13; clone size: .; CDR3 protein: CASSLRGWETQYF; CDR3 DNA: TGTGCCAGCAGCTTAAGGGGTTGGGAGACCCAGTACTTC
D gene: .; J gene: TRBJ1-1; V gene: TRBV5-4; clone size: .; CDR3 protein: CASSPGSMNTEAFF; CDR3 DNA: TGTGCCAGCAGTCCCGGGAGTATGAACACTGAAGCTTTCTTT
D gene: TRBD2; J gene: TRBJ2-1; V gene: TRBV5-1; clone size: once; CDR3 protein: CASSLAGNIRNEQFF; CDR3 DNA: TGCGCCAGCAGTCTAGCGGGGAATATTCGCAATGAGCAGTTCTTC
D gene: TRBD1; J gene: TRBJ2-5; V gene: TRBV2; clone size: .; CDR3 protein: CASSDDLSTGMETQYF; CDR3 DNA: TGTGCCAGCAGCGATGACCTTTCGACAGGGATGGAGACCCAGTACTTC
D gene: .; J gene: TRBJ2-5; V gene: TRBV5-1; clone size: once; CDR3 protein: CASSTRQGIPPGETQYF; CDR3 DNA: TGCGCCAGCTCCACCCGGCAGGGAATCCCCCCGGGAGAGACCCAGTACTTC
D gene: .; J gene: TRBJ2-7; V gene: TRBV7-9; clone size: .; CDR3 protein: CASSPMAGVYEQYF; CDR3 DNA: TGTGCCAGCAGCCCTATGGCAGGCGTTTACGAGCAGTACTTC
D gene: .; J gene: TRBJ1-2; V gene: TRBV6-5; clone size: .; CDR3 protein: CASSYQGSGGYTF; CDR3 DNA: TGTGCCAGCAGTTACCAGGGATCAGGCGGCTACACCTTC
D gene: .; J gene: TRBJ2-7; V gene: TRBV2; clone size: few; CDR3 protein: CASNAGQLYEQYF; CDR3 DNA: TGTGCCAGCAATGCGGGACAACTCTACGAGCAGTACTTC
D gene: TRBD1; J gene: TRBJ1-2; V gene: TRBV28; clone size: .; CDR3 protein: CASSGTGPSYGYTF; CDR3 DNA: TGTGCCAGCAGTGGGACAGGCCCCAGCTATGGCTACACCTTC
D gene: TRBD2; J gene: TRBJ2-3; V gene: TRBV27; clone size: .; CDR3 protein: CASSLSTGGADTQYF; CDR3 DNA: TGTGCCAGCAGTTTATCGACCGGGGGGGCAGATACGCAGTATTTT
D gene: TRBD1; J gene: TRBJ2-1; V gene: TRBV4-3; clone size: .; CDR3 protein: CASSQGAGTAYNEQFF; CDR3 DNA: TGCGCCAGCAGCCAAGGCGCCGGGACAGCCTACAATGAGCAGTTCTTC
D gene: TRBD1; J gene: TRBJ1-2; V gene: TRBV5-6; clone size: .; CDR3 protein: CASSSMGQGAPGYTF; CDR3 DNA: TGTGCCAGCAGCTCGATGGGACAGGGGGCGCCTGGCTACACCTTC
D gene: TRBD1; J gene: TRBJ1-4; V gene: TRBV5-1; clone size: few; CDR3 protein: CASSSGTGGVGEKLFF; CDR3 DNA: TGCGCCAGCAGCTCCGGGACAGGGGGTGTAGGCGAAAAACTGTTTTTT
D gene: .; J gene: TRBJ1-1; V gene: TRBV18; clone size: .; CDR3 protein: CASPGGGVGTEAFF; CDR3 DNA: TGTGCCAGCCCAGGAGGGGGTGTAGGGACTGAAGCTTTCTTT
D gene: .; J gene: TRBJ2-7; V gene: TRBV30; clone size: .; CDR3 protein: CAWSVTNPPDEQYF; CDR3 DNA: TGTGCCTGGAGTGTAACTAATCCGCCCGACGAGCAGTACTTC